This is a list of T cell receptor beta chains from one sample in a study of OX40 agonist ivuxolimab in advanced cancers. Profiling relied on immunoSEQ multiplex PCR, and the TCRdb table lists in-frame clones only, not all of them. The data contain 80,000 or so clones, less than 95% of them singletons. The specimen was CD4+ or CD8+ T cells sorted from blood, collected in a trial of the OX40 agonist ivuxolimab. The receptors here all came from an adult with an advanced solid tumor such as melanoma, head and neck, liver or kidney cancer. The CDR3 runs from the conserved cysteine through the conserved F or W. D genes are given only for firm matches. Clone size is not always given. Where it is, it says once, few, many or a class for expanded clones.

CASSQVLSPAEGYTF | TGCGCCAGCAGCCAAGTACTCAGTCCGGCGGAGGGCTACACCTTC | TRBJ1-2 | NA | NA | TRBV4-3
CASTHRQGRHYEQYF | TGTGCCAGCACCCACCGACAGGGAAGACACTACGAGCAGTACTTC | TRBJ2-7 | NA | TRBD1 | TRBV6-5
CASSLFAGGDEAFF | TGTGCCAGCAGCTTATTTGCGGGGGGAGATGAAGCTTTCTTT | TRBJ1-1 | NA | NA | TRBV11-3
CASSSGTSGGETQYF | TGTGCCAGCAGCTCGGGGACTAGCGGGGGTGAGACCCAGTACTTC | TRBJ2-5 | NA | TRBD2 | TRBV7-2
CASSFTGGSYNEQFF | TGCGCCAGCAGCTTCACAGGGGGGAGCTACAATGAGCAGTTCTTC | TRBJ2-1 | NA | TRBD1 | TRBV5-1
CASSPPLGTHGTTYEQYF | TGTGCCAGCTCACCACCGTTGGGCACCCACGGGACTACCTACGAGCAGTACTTC | TRBJ2-7 | NA | TRBD2 | TRBV18
CASSPRTSGAGEQFF | TGTGCCAGCAGTCCGAGGACTAGCGGGGCAGGGGAGCAGTTCTTC | TRBJ2-1 | NA | TRBD2 | TRBV2
CASSPRVAGIYNEQFF | TGTGCCAGCAGCCCCCGAGTGGCAGGTATCTACAATGAGCAGTTCTTC | TRBJ2-1 | NA | NA | TRBV9
CASSPMAGGAAEETQYF | TGTGCCAGCTCACCAATGGCCGGGGGGGCGGCCGAAGAGACCCAGTACTTC | TRBJ2-5 | NA | TRBD2 | TRBV18
CASSTRLATNEKLFF | TGTGCCAGCAGCACTCGACTTGCAACTAATGAAAAACTGTTTTTT | TRBJ1-4 | NA | NA | TRBV9
CASSYSRKANYGYTF | TGTGCCAGCAGTTACTCGAGGAAGGCGAACTATGGCTACACCTTC | TRBJ1-2 | NA | NA | TRBV6-6
CASSSFYEQYF | TGTGCCAGCAGTTCCTTTTACGAGCAGTACTTC | TRBJ2-7 | NA | NA | TRBV28
CASRLEGYGYTF | TGTGCCAGTAGGCTAGAGGGCTATGGCTACACCTTC | TRBJ1-2 | NA | NA | TRBV19
CASSLGLAGTEAFF | TGTGCCAGCAGTCTAGGTCTAGCTGGCACTGAAGCTTTCTTT | TRBJ1-1 | NA | NA | TRBV28
CASSVGLANEKLFF | TGTGCCAGCAGCGTAGGCCTGGCTAATGAAAAACTGTTTTTT | TRBJ1-4 | once | NA | TRBV9
CASSLEFGTEAFF | TGTGCCAGCAGCTTAGAATTCGGCACTGAAGCTTTCTTT | TRBJ1-1 | NA | NA | TRBV11-3
CASSKTTEAGELFF | TGTGCCAGCAGCAAAACCACAGAGGCGGGAGAACTGTTTTTT | TRBJ1-4 | NA | NA | TRBV21-1
CASSMFLRVGETQYF | TGTGCCAGTAGTATGTTCCTCAGGGTTGGCGAGACCCAGTACTTC | TRBJ2-5 | NA | NA | TRBV19
CASSLYSSYEQYF | TGTGCCAGCAGTTTATACAGCTCCTACGAGCAGTACTTC | TRBJ2-7 | NA | NA | TRBV28
CSVAGSNYGYTF | TGCAGCGTTGCCGGCAGCAACTATGGCTACACCTTC | TRBJ1-2 | NA | NA | TRBV29-1
CASRRDYQETQYF | TGTGCCAGCAGGAGGGACTACCAAGAGACCCAGTACTTC | TRBJ2-5 | NA | NA | TRBV27
CASSERQDEQYF | TGTGCCAGCAGTGAAAGACAAGACGAGCAGTACTTC | TRBJ2-7 | NA | NA | TRBV2
CASSGPSSYNEQFF | TGTGCCAGCAGCGGTCCCAGCTCCTACAATGAGCAGTTCTTC | TRBJ2-1 | NA | NA | TRBV2
CASSLGIGVGQGTGELFF | TGTGCCAGCAGCTTAGGCATCGGGGTAGGACAGGGCACCGGGGAGCTGTTTTTT | TRBJ2-2 | NA | TRBD1 | TRBV11-2
CASSLDQPTGELFF | TGTGCCAGCAGCTTAGATCAGCCCACCGGGGAGCTGTTTTTT | TRBJ2-2 | NA | NA | TRBV7-2
CASSLDQYNEQFF | TGTGCCAGCAGCTTAGATCAATACAATGAGCAGTTCTTC | TRBJ2-1 | NA | NA | TRBV11-3
CASSENNEQFF | TGTGCCAGCAGTGAAAACAATGAGCAGTTCTTC | TRBJ2-1 | NA | NA | TRBV2
CASSLFALNEQFF | TGTGCCAGCAGTTTATTCGCGTTAAATGAGCAGTTCTTC | TRBJ2-1 | NA | NA | TRBV27
CASSSPTSTPSTDTQYF | TGTGCCAGCAGCTCACCCACTAGTACCCCAAGCACAGATACGCAGTATTTT | TRBJ2-3 | once | NA | TRBV9
CASSRGTASNQPQHF | TGTGCCAGTAGCCGGGGGACAGCTAGCAATCAGCCCCAGCATTTT | TRBJ1-5 | NA | TRBD1 | TRBV19
CASSKQIQGTSGMYEQYF | TGTGCCAGTAGTAAACAGATACAAGGGACTAGCGGGATGTACGAGCAGTACTTC | TRBJ2-7 | NA | TRBD2 | TRBV19
CASGDIAYEQYF | TGTGCCAGCGGGGATATAGCCTACGAGCAGTACTTC | TRBJ2-7 | once | NA | TRBV7-2
CASSGGRSMNTEAFF | TGCGCCAGCAGTGGGGGCCGTTCCATGAACACTGAAGCTTTCTTT | TRBJ1-1 | few | NA | TRBV10-1
CASSPGSARGGNTIYF | TGTGCCAGCTCACCGGGTTCGGCTAGGGGTGGAAACACCATATATTTT | TRBJ1-3 | NA | NA | TRBV18
CASSRQQKGYEQYF | TGTGCCAGTAGCCGCCAACAAAAGGGCTACGAGCAGTACTTC | TRBJ2-7 | NA | NA | TRBV19
CASSFPGSYEQYF | TGTGCCAGCAGCTTCCCTGGCTCCTACGAGCAGTACTTC | TRBJ2-7 | NA | NA | TRBV7-9
CASRSGGGETQYF | TGTGCCAGCAGATCAGGGGGCGGGGAGACCCAGTACTTC | TRBJ2-5 | NA | TRBD1 | TRBV6-1
CASTPLDRGRPEQYF | TGTGCCAGCACCCCTCTGGACAGGGGGAGACCCGAGCAGTACTTC | TRBJ2-7 | NA | TRBD1 | TRBV27
CASSLAPGAGGPTTQYF | TGTGCCAGCAGCTTAGCCCCAGGCGCGGGGGGCCCTACGACCCAGTACTTC | TRBJ2-5 | NA | TRBD2 | TRBV7-2
CASSRGLAGGLYEQYF | TGTGCCAGCAGCCGGGGACTAGCGGGAGGGTTGTACGAGCAGTACTTC | TRBJ2-7 | NA | TRBD2 | TRBV5-6
CASSLEWSGGELFF | TGTGCCAGCAGCTTAGAATGGTCTGGCGGGGAGCTGTTTTTT | TRBJ2-2 | few | NA | TRBV7-2
CASSPGTSGTYEQYF | TGTGCCAGCTCACCTGGGACTAGCGGAACCTACGAGCAGTACTTC | TRBJ2-7 | NA | TRBD2 | TRBV18
CASSSRKLAGYNEQFF | TGTGCCAGCAGCTCAAGAAAACTAGCGGGCTACAATGAGCAGTTCTTC | TRBJ2-1 | NA | TRBD2 | TRBV5-4
CASSQGQASSGNTIYF | TGTGCCAGCAGCCAGGGACAGGCGAGCTCTGGAAACACCATATATTTT | TRBJ1-3 | few | TRBD1 | TRBV7-6
CASSLDKGSGEQFF | TGTGCCAGCAGCTTAGATAAAGGGTCAGGGGAACAGTTCTTC | TRBJ2-1 | NA | NA | TRBV11-2
CASSPRDEYTEAFF | TGTGCCAGCTCACCCAGGGACGAGTACACTGAAGCTTTCTTT | TRBJ1-1 | NA | NA | TRBV18
CASMRLAGYFETQYF | TGTGCCAGCATGCGACTAGCGGGATATTTTGAGACCCAGTACTTC | TRBJ2-5 | NA | TRBD2 | TRBV7-6
CASSDADTQYF | TGTGCCAGTTCCGATGCAGATACGCAGTATTTT | TRBJ2-3 | NA | NA | TRBV28
CASSGATGALFGYTF | TGCGCCAGCAGCGGCGCGACAGGGGCACTATTCGGCTACACCTTC | TRBJ1-2 | NA | TRBD1 | TRBV5-1
CASSYSRSPQEQYF | TGTGCCAGCAGTTACTCACGGTCCCCCCAAGAGCAGTACTTC | TRBJ2-7 | NA | NA | TRBV6-5
CASSLDLLGRETFF | TGTGCCAGCAGCTTAGATCTGCTAGGGAGGGAAACTTTCTTT | TRBJ1-1 | NA | NA | TRBV11-2
CASSSGQGEADTQYF | TGTGCCAGCAGCTCCGGACAGGGGGAAGCCGATACGCAGTATTTT | TRBJ2-3 | NA | TRBD1 | TRBV11-3
CSVEGQGGNSYNEQFF | TGCAGCGTTGAGGGACAGGGGGGAAACTCCTACAATGAGCAGTTCTTC | TRBJ2-1 | NA | TRBD1 | TRBV29-1
CASSDGTANYGYTF | TGTGCCAGCAGTGACGGGACAGCTAACTATGGCTACACCTTC | TRBJ1-2 | NA | TRBD1 | TRBV28